Following are 19 T cell receptor beta chains from one sample sequenced in a study of cytomegalovirus exposure and HLA in healthy donors. The PCR used 60 Vbeta and 13 Jbeta primers. Method: immunoSEQ multiplex PCR; TCRdb's copy keeps in-frame clones and lacks some. The sample lists 150,000 or so clones; roughly 80% were seen once. Sequencing input: PBMCs. Receptors were obtained from a woman between 35 and 50 years old in good health and CMV-seropositive.

A single count supports this clone. An end of the junction differs from the germline gene, which may be a read error. This chain joins TRBV7-9 and TRBJ2-7, with D possibly matching TRBD1 (6 bases). CDR3 length equals 14 residues. Germline CDR1 and CDR2: SEHNR and FQNEAQ (reference sequence). DNA for the CDR3: TGTTCCAGCAGCTCGACAGGTCCTACCTACGAGCAGTACTTC. As protein: CSSSSTGPTYEQYF. The full variable domain, rest sourced from reference TRBV7-9 and TRBJ2-7, is DTGVSQNPRHKITKRGQNVTFRCDPISEHNRLYWYRQTLGQGPEFLTYFQNEAQLEKSRLLSDRFSAERPKGSFSTLEIQRTEQGDSAMYLCSSSSTGPTYEQYFGPGTRLTVT.

The chain carries TRBV28 and TRBJ2-5, with D perhaps TRBD2 (6 bases). This CDR3 spans 15 amino acids. Trimming removed 3 bases at V and 3 bases at J, with 14 bases between. Germline V CDR1 and CDR2: MDHEN, SYDVKM. For the CDR3, the DNA is TGTGCCAGCAGTTTGGGAGGTGCTCGGAAAGAGACCCAGTACTTC. This encodes CASSLGGARKETQYF.

This clone was observed once. One junction end disagrees with the germline gene, perhaps due to a read error. The chain joins TRBV6-5 to TRBJ2-1, with unresolved D. Per germline, CDR1 MNHEY and CDR2 SVGAGI. The CDR3 is 11 residues long. The CDR3 reads CASSSFNEQFF. The DNA of the CDR3 is TGTGCCAGCAGTTCCTTCAATGAGCAGTTCTTC.

This sequence joins TRBV7-2 and TRBJ2-7; the match to TRBD2 covers 12 bases. J gave up 0 bases and V 6 bases, and 0 bases lay outside the gene matches. There are 14 residues in the CDR3. Germline V gene data show CDR1 as SGHTA and CDR2 as FQGNSA. For the CDR3, the DNA is TGTGCCAGCAGACTAGCGGGGGGCTCCTACGAGCAGTACTTC. Translated, it gives CASRLAGGSYEQYF.

The chain joins TRBV15 to TRBJ2-1; maybe TRBD2 (7 bases). The germline V and J ends were trimmed by 0 bases and 8 bases, with 17 bases remaining between them. The germline CDR1 and CDR2 sequences are LNHNV and YYDKDF (reference sequence). The CDR3 has 16 residues. The DNA of the CDR3 is TGTGCCACCAGCAGAGATGAGGGGGGAGGGCCTTATGAGCAGTTCTTC. Translated, it gives CATSRDEGGGPYEQFF.

The genes are TRBV5-1 and TRBJ1-4; D not resolved. Trimming shortened V by 1 base and J by 3 bases, and 7 bases separated the two germline ends. Germline CDR1 reads SGHRS; CDR2 reads YFSETQ. The CDR3 sequence is 14 residues long. The CDR3 DNA is TGCGCCAGCAGCTTGCAGTTCTCTAATGAAAAACTGTTTTTT. It specifies CASSLQFSNEKLFF. The full variable domain, in which reference TRBV5-1 and TRBJ1-4 provide the parts outside the CDR3, is KAGVTQTPRYLIKTRGQQVTLSCSPISGHRSVSWYQQTPGQGLQFLFEYFSETQRNKGNFPGRFSGRQFSNSRSEMNVSTLELGDSALYLCASSLQFSNEKLFFGSGTQLSVL.

Only one count was recorded for this clone. J is TRBJ2-2 and V is TRBV9; D is unresolved. There are 16 residues in the CDR3. In germline, CDR1 is SGDLS, CDR2 YYNGEE. Trimming pared 0 bases from V and 4 bases from J, leaving 13 bases between. The CDR3 region is CASSVVGFSSTGELFF. The CDR3 region has the DNA TGTGCCAGCAGCGTAGTCGGTTTTAGTAGCACCGGGGAGCTGTTTTTT.

The genes are TRBV5-1 and TRBJ1-5; D may be TRBD1 (5 bases). Germline lookup yields CDR1 SGHRS and CDR2 YFSETQ. The CDR3 covers 14 residues. The ends were cut back, 4 bases at V and 2 bases at J, with 10 bases in the middle. The CDR3 is CASSAGSGNQPQHF. The CDR3 DNA follows: TGCGCCAGCAGCGCAGGGTCGGGCAATCAGCCCCAGCATTTT. Drawing the rest from reference TRBV5-1 and TRBJ1-5, the complete variable domain is KAGVTQTPRYLIKTRGQQVTLSCSPISGHRSVSWYQQTPGQGLQFLFEYFSETQRNKGNFPGRFSGRQFSNSRSEMNVSTLELGDSALYLCASSAGSGNQPQHFGDGTRLSIL.

The chain joins TRBV2 to TRBJ2-7; 13 bases agree with TRBD2. The CDR3 totals 15 residues. V lost 1 base, J lost 3 bases, and 0 bases stayed unmatched. CDR1 is SNHLY and CDR2 is FYNNEI in the germline V gene. DNA of the CDR3: TGTGCCAGCAGTGAAGGGACTAGCGGGAGCTACGAGCAGTACTTC. It translates to CASSEGTSGSYEQYF. The full variable domain, with the rest looked up from reference TRBV2 and TRBJ2-7, is EPEVTQTPSHQVTQMGQEVILRCVPISNHLYFYWYRQILGQKVEFLVSFYNNEISEKSEIFDDQFSVERPDGSNFTLKIRSTKLEDSAMYFCASSEGTSGSYEQYFGPGTRLTVT.

This clone was picked up a small number of times. This chain joins TRBV9 and TRBJ2-1, with D maybe TRBD2 (5 bases). The CDR3 has 14 residues. CDR1 is SGDLS, CDR2 YYNGEE, per germline. Trimming cost V 0 bases and J 5 bases, with 9 bases left between them. The CDR3 sequence: CASSVGLTDNEQFF. The CDR3 DNA is TGTGCCAGCAGCGTAGGACTAACGGACAATGAGCAGTTCTTC.

This clone was observed a handful of times. V usage is TRBV5-8 and J usage is TRBJ1-5; possible D gene TRBD1, 5 bases. Germline CDR1 reads SGHTS; CDR2 reads YDEGEE. Trimming left V 4 bases short and J 10 bases short, with 15 bases between. This CDR3 region has 13 residues. CDR3 residues: CASSRGELGPQHF. The CDR3 DNA sequence: TGTGCCAGCAGCCGGGGGGAGTTGGGACCCCAGCATTTT.

This clone was detected only a few times. The CDR3 here is CASSYSGGNSYNEQFF. In nucleotides, the CDR3 is TGTGCCAGCAGTTATAGCGGGGGTAACTCCTACAATGAGCAGTTCTTC. The rearrangement links TRBV6-5 to TRBJ2-1; TRBD2 matches at 9 bases. The CDR3 is 16 residues long. Germline V CDR1 and CDR2: MNHEY, SVGAGI. V lost 3 bases, J lost 0 bases, and 3 bases stayed unmatched.

The DNA for the CDR3 is TGTGCCTGGAGTGCGGAACAAACAGGGGATGGCTACACCTTC. Translated, it gives CAWSAEQTGDGYTF. J is TRBJ1-2 and V is TRBV30, with TRBD1 matching 7 bases. With 1 base clipped from V and 6 bases from J, the junction kept 8 bases outside the gene matches. Germline values: CDR1 GTSNPN, CDR2 SVGIG (reference sequence). The CDR3 covers 14 residues.

This clone was detected a few times. V and J are TRBV5-1 and TRBJ2-2, with 12 bases aligning to TRBD2. V trimming: 2 bases; J trimming: 6 bases; junction bases outside the gene matches: 8. This CDR3 spans 17 amino acids. From germline, CDR1 is SGHRS and CDR2 YFSETQ. The CDR3 here is CASSFRQLAGGSGELFF. CDR3 bases: TGCGCCAGCAGCTTCAGACAACTAGCGGGAGGATCCGGGGAGCTGTTTTTT. Drawing the rest from reference TRBV5-1 and TRBJ2-2, the complete variable domain is KAGVTQTPRYLIKTRGQQVTLSCSPISGHRSVSWYQQTPGQGLQFLFEYFSETQRNKGNFPGRFSGRQFSNSRSEMNVSTLELGDSALYLCASSFRQLAGGSGELFFGEGSRLTVL.

The genes are TRBV10-2 and TRBJ2-7; 9 nucleotides line up with TRBD2. V lost 5 bases to trimming and J lost 0 bases; unmatched junction nucleotides: 2. The CDR3 has 14 residues. Germline V gives CDR1 WSHSY, CDR2 SAAADI. CDR3 amino acids: CASSSTSGSYEQYF. In nucleotides, the CDR3 is TGCGCCAGCAGTTCGACTAGCGGCTCCTACGAGCAGTACTTC.

The chain couples TRBV29-1 to TRBJ1-1, with D possibly being TRBD1 (6 bases). Trimming shortened V by 7 bases and J by 0 bases, and 9 bases separated the two germline ends. Looked up from germline, CDR1 is SQVTM and CDR2 is ANQGSEA. The CDR3 covers 12 residues. CDR3 amino acids: CSAGQMNTEAFF. The CDR3 nucleotides are TGCAGCGCTGGACAGATGAACACTGAAGCTTTCTTT.

The chain has TRBV14 and TRBJ1-2; D is perhaps TRBD1 (6 bases). The germline gives CDR1 SGHDN, CDR2 FVKESK. The V end lost 4 bases, the J end lost 3 bases, and 15 bases lay between the germline ends. The CDR3 is 15 residues long. The CDR3: CASSPTGTRDYGYTF. As DNA, the CDR3 is TGTGCCAGCAGCCCTACCGGGACAAGGGACTATGGCTACACCTTC.

The V call is TRBV18, the J call TRBJ2-1; 9 bases are shared with TRBD2. V dropped 2 bases and J dropped 8; count of bases not matched to a gene: 10. Germline CDR1 reads KGHSH; CDR2 reads LQKENI. The CDR3 is made up of 16 amino acids. The CDR3 loop is CASSPFVSGSTDEQFF. DNA of the CDR3: TGTGCCAGCTCACCATTCGTTAGCGGGAGTACCGATGAGCAGTTCTTC.

This clone was detected only once. The rearrangement joins TRBV7-9 to TRBJ1-4, with 8 bases aligning to TRBD1. Germline values: CDR1 SEHNR, CDR2 FQNEAQ (reference sequence). Unmatched junction bases numbered 4, after V lost 4 bases and J lost 3 bases. CDR3 size: 15 residues. CDR3 nucleotides: TGTGCCAGCAGCTCGCAGGGGGCGGCTAATGAAAAACTGTTTTTT. This translates into CASSSQGAANEKLFF.